This is a list of T cell receptor beta chains from one sample in a study of CD8+ T cells in alopecia areata. Repertoires were generated with immunoSEQ multiplex PCR, while TCRdb's copy carries only in-frame clones and drops some. Here the sample spans some 200,000 clones, more than 50% being singletons. The specimen sequenced was CD8+ T cells sorted from blood. The receptors were sampled from a human donor in good health. Both conserved end residues are part of each CDR3. D genes are given only for firm matches.

CASSDRDRVINEQFF	TRBD1	TRBV9	TRBJ2-1
CASSPGHGQETQYF	.	TRBV9	TRBJ2-5
CASSPSSSTNSYEQYF	.	TRBV13	TRBJ2-7
CASSPSSYEQYF	.	TRBV13	TRBJ2-7
CASSFGPGRDEQYF	.	TRBV27	TRBJ2-7
CAISEKGDPNTEAFF	.	TRBV10-3	TRBJ1-1
CASSERGTGGVGTEAFF	TRBD1	TRBV2	TRBJ1-1
CACDRDNEQFF	TRBD1	TRBV30	TRBJ2-1
CASSEGTGGAQETQYF	.	TRBV2	TRBJ2-5
CSVPAATEAFF	.	TRBV29-1	TRBJ1-1
CSVEDDSNQPQHF	.	TRBV29-1	TRBJ1-5
CASSYGGTGEQPQHF	TRBD1	TRBV6-5	TRBJ1-5
CASSFERVYEQYF	.	TRBV7-9	TRBJ2-7
CASSDRARAGDNNEQFF	TRBD2	TRBV2	TRBJ2-1
CASSLVEVTGRGYTF	.	TRBV5-1	TRBJ1-2
CASSQVPPTGFGYGYTF	TRBD1	TRBV4-1	TRBJ1-2